This T cell receptor (beta chain) derives from a study of OX40 agonist ivuxolimab in advanced cancers. Study as a whole: Aged 23 to 79 with a mean of approximately 60 years, they were under 85% male. Overall study findings and caveats: Antigen specificity remained undetermined for the expanded peripheral T cells.

The germline V gene has CDR1 SGHTA and CDR2 FQGTGA. The CDR3 totals 15 residues. The V end lost 2 bases, the J end lost 2 bases, and 12 bases lay between the germline ends. Assay used: immunoSEQ multiplex PCR; TCRdb lists only in-frame clones, some missing. The table shows roughly 71,000 clones, with roughly 76% occurring only once. On this clone: Its antigen is currently unknown.

This specimen consisted of CD4+ or CD8+ T cells sorted from blood, obtained in a trial of the OX40 agonist ivuxolimab. This receptor was obtained from an adult with an advanced solid tumor such as melanoma, head and neck, liver or kidney cancer. J is TRBJ2-5 and V is TRBV7-3; perhaps D is TRBD1 or TRBD2 (5 bases each). CDR3 nucleotide sequence: TGTGCCAGCAGCTTAGGGTCGGGGCGACAAGAGACCCAGTACTTC. Translating gives CASSLGSGRQETQYF.